This passage covers 18 T cell receptor beta chains from one sample sequenced in a study of T cells of healthy individuals. One entry per CDR3 protein results from TCRdb running MiXCR on the 5' RACE reads. The top ten clones hold around 4.6% of a sample with 60,000 to 75,000 distinct CDR3 sequences, around 16% of them seen once. These receptors all come from a human donor in good health.

This rearrangement joins TRBV2 to TRBJ1-5; possibly TRBD1 for D (5 bases). The V end lost 3 bases, the J end lost 2 bases, and 11 bases lay between the germline ends. This CDR3 contains 15 residues. The germline V gene encodes CDR1 SNHLY and CDR2 FYNNEI. DNA of the CDR3: TGTGCCAGCAGTGAGGAAGGGACGGGCAATCAGCCCCAGCATTTT. It is translated as CASSEEGTGNQPQHF.

This clonotype was picked up many times. V gene TRBV9 combines with J gene TRBJ1-2; D may be TRBD1 (5 bases). There are 16 residues in the CDR3. Germline CDR1 SGDLS, CDR2 YYNGEE. V lost 0 bases to trimming and J lost 6 bases, with 18 bases between them. The CDR3, as DNA: TGTGCCAGCAGCGTAGCTGGCGGGGGAACGGTCGATGGCTACACCTTC. Translating it yields CASSVAGGGTVDGYTF.

This clonotype was seen a handful of times. The chain employs TRBV2 and TRBJ2-7, with a possible D match to TRBD1 (6 bases). Germline-derived CDR1 and CDR2 are SNHLY and FYNNEI. There are 15 residues in the CDR3. Trimming cost V 7 bases and J 5 bases, with 21 bases left between them. The DNA of the CDR3 is TGTGCCAGCACGGCGTTGCAGGGGAAGTCGAACGAGCAGTACTTC. Translated, it gives CASTALQGKSNEQYF.

The V call is TRBV14, the J call TRBJ1-1, with no clear D. Trimming cost V 1 base and J 2 bases, with 5 bases left between them. This CDR3 is 13 amino acids long. Germline loops: CDR1 SGHDN, CDR2 FVKESK. The CDR3 DNA sequence: TGTGCCAGCAGCCAAGCTCTAAACACTGAAGCTTTCTTT. Its translation is CASSQALNTEAFF.

The table lists this clonotype with many counts. The gene calls are TRBV4-2 and TRBJ2-3; 10 bases are a match to TRBD2. After removal of 1 base from V and 9 bases from J, the junction contained 10 bases not matched to a gene. CDR1 is LGHNA, CDR2 YNFKEQ, per germline. This CDR3 has 16 amino acids. The CDR3 is CASSQGVAGGTNTQYF. DNA of the CDR3: TGTGCCAGCAGCCAAGGTGTAGCGGGGGGTACCAACACGCAGTATTTT.

This clonotype was detected many times. This sequence joins TRBV18 and TRBJ2-7, with TRBD1 matching 10 bases. The length of the CDR3 is 14 residues. With 5 bases clipped from V and 2 bases from J, the junction kept 3 bases outside the gene matches. CDR1 KGHSH and CDR2 LQKENI come from the germline V gene. CDR3: CASSSGTGAYEQYF. CDR3 nucleotide sequence: TGTGCCAGCTCATCCGGGACAGGGGCCTACGAGCAGTACTTC.

Of note for this clonotype: This sequence may be a read error, since a much larger clone differs from it by one base. The chain employs TRBV4-1 and TRBJ2-7; D remains unclear. The germline V gene has CDR1 MGHRA and CDR2 YSYEKL. This CDR3 is built from 15 residues. CDR3 in amino acids: CASSQQQPTRYVQYF. CDR3 DNA sequence: TGCGCCAGCAGCCAACAACAACCTACGCGGTACGTGCAGTACTTC.

This clonotype was observed a handful of times. The J gene is TRBJ2-1, the V gene TRBV6-2 or TRBV6-3; D unclear. The CDR3 sequence is 11 residues long. Between the trimmed V and J ends, which lost 0 bases and 10 bases, there was a span of 4 bases. The V gene's germline CDR1 is MNHEY and CDR2 SVGEGT. In DNA form, the CDR3 reads TGTGCCAGCAGTTACTCGAGGGAGCAGTTCTTC. Encoded protein: CASSYSREQFF.

In its sample, this clonotype was seen many times. The genes are TRBV11-2 and TRBJ1-1; maybe TRBD1 (6 bases). Trimming stripped 4 bases from V and 0 bases from J, with 12 bases between. The CDR3 consists of 15 residues. CDR1 SGHAT and CDR2 FQNNGV come from the germline V gene. This CDR3 reads CASSSPDRMNTEAFF. CDR3 nucleotide sequence: TGTGCCAGCAGCTCACCGGACAGAATGAACACTGAAGCTTTCTTT.

In its sample, this clonotype was seen a few times. The rearrangement links TRBV6-1 to TRBJ2-3; D gene ambiguous. CDR1 is MNHNS and CDR2 is SASEGT in the germline V gene. Trimming removed 7 bases from V and 2 bases from J, with 19 bases in between. The CDR3 runs to 16 residues. CDR3 sequence: CASTRYVGLNTDTQYF. The CDR3 DNA reads TGTGCCAGCACTCGTTATGTCGGGTTAAACACAGATACGCAGTATTTT.

There are a few counts of this clonotype. The chain couples TRBV5-6 to TRBJ2-5, with 13 bases aligning to TRBD2. With V trimmed by 0 bases and J by 2 bases, 1 base remained unmatched. The germline gives CDR1 SGHDT, CDR2 YYEEEE. The CDR3 is 16 amino acids. As DNA, the CDR3 is TGTGCCAGCAGCTTGGAACTAGCGGGGGGGCAAGAGACCCAGTACTTC. Its protein is CASSLELAGGQETQYF.

The sample holds many counts of this clonotype. The CDR3 nucleotides are TGCGCCAGCAGCTACAGGGGCGCGGGGACCCAGTACTTC. It is translated as CASSYRGAGTQYF. This chain uses TRBV5-1 with TRBJ2-5; 7 bases match TRBD1. Per germline, CDR1 SGHRS and CDR2 YFSETQ. The CDR3 consists of 13 residues. Trimming removed 3 bases from V and 7 bases from J; junction bases left unmatched: 6.

About this clonotype itself: This clone may be a read error of a much larger clone one base away. This chain connects TRBV6-2 or TRBV6-3 to TRBJ2-3; TRBD1 or TRBD2 may be the D gene (5 bases each). The germline V gene has CDR1 MNHEY and CDR2 SVGEGT. The V gene lost 6 bases and the J gene lost 1 base, with 14 bases spanning the gap. The CDR3 covers 15 residues. CDR3 sequence (DNA): TGTGCCAGCAGCTTGGCGAGAGGGGGCACAGATACGCAGTATTTT. Its translation: CASSLARGGTDTQYF.

This clonotype was recorded at least ten times. The CDR3 protein is CASSLPSGPTYNEQFF. The CDR3 DNA follows: TGTGCCAGCAGCCTTCCTAGCGGGCCGACCTACAATGAGCAGTTCTTC. V usage is TRBV3-1 and J usage is TRBJ2-1, with TRBD2 identical over 8 bases. J was trimmed by 2 bases and V by 4 bases; bases with no gene match: 7. The CDR3 totals 16 residues. CDR1 is LGHDT, CDR2 YNNKEL, per germline (reference sequence).

In its sample, this clonotype was seen many times. The gene calls are TRBV6-5 and TRBJ2-1, with D hard to call. The germline gives CDR1 MNHEY, CDR2 SVGAGI. The ends were cut back, 6 bases at V and 4 bases at J, with 16 bases in the middle. The CDR3 is made up of 15 amino acids. CDR3 loop: CASRAAATSYNEQFF. The CDR3 nucleotides are TGTGCCAGCAGGGCCGCAGCAACCTCATACAATGAGCAGTTCTTC.

This clonotype was counted at least ten times. V and J are TRBV11-1 and TRBJ2-3; D perhaps matches TRBD1 (6 bases). The CDR3 is 16 residues long. Between the trimmed V and J ends, which lost 3 bases and 0 bases, there was a span of 13 bases. The germline V gene encodes CDR1 SGHAT and CDR2 FQDESV (reference sequence). CDR3 residues: CASSFQGGRSTDTQYF. The CDR3 nucleotides read TGTGCCAGCAGCTTCCAAGGGGGAAGAAGCACAGATACGCAGTATTTT.

This clonotype has just a few counts. The chain combines TRBV24-1 with TRBJ2-5; 8 nucleotides agree with TRBD1. CDR3 size: 15 residues. Trimming at V came to 3 bases and at J to 1 base, leaving 3 bases not matched to a gene. Germline CDR1 reads KGHDR; CDR2 reads SFDVKD. The CDR3 nucleotides read TGTGCCACCAGTGATGGACAGGGTGGCCAAGAGACCCAGTACTTC. It encodes CATSDGQGGQETQYF.

This chain joins TRBV6-1 and TRBJ2-1; D perhaps matches TRBD1 (6 bases). V lost 3 bases and J 7 bases, leaving 28 bases between the germline ends. The CDR3 loop spans 19 amino acids. Germline V gene sequence: CDR1 MNHNS, CDR2 SASEGT. The CDR3 is CASSEGRFSGAGRQNEQFF. CDR3 nucleotides: TGTGCCAGCAGTGAGGGGAGATTCTCAGGGGCAGGGCGTCAGAATGAGCAGTTCTTC.